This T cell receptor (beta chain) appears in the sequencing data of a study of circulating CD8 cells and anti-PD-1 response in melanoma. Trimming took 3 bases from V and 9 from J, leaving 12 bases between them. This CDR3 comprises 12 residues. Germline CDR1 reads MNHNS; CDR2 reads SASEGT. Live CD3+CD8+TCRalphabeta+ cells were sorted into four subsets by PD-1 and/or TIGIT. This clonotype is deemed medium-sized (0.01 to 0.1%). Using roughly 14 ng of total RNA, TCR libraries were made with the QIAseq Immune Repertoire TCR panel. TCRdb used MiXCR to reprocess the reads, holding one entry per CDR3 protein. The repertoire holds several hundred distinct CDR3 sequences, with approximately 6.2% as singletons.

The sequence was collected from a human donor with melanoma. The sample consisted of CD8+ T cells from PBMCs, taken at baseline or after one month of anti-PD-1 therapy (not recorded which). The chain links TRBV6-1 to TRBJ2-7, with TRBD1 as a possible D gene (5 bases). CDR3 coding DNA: TGTGCCAGCAGTGACAGGGCTTTTTTGCAGTACTTC. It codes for CASSDRAFLQYF.